The sequence of this T cell receptor beta chain was determined in a study of shared clonotypes between healthy human individuals. CDR3 length: 15 residues. Germline CDR1 reads MDHEN; CDR2 reads SYDVKM. Trimming cost V 6 bases and J 0 bases, with 12 bases left between them. Assay used: immunoSEQ multiplex PCR; TCRdb lists only in-frame clones, some missing. Counted here are about 530,000 clones, about 79% occurring once; the ten biggest clones make up around 12%. The clonotype was recovered from a woman aged 35 to 49 in good health. Some clones in this sample may be carry-over from other donors' samples. The V and J genes are TRBV28 and TRBJ2-1; weak D call: TRBD1 (6 bases). The specimen sequenced was PBMCs. The CDR3 protein is CASSSTGLSYNEQFF. The DNA of the CDR3 is TGTGCCAGCAGCTCTACAGGGCTCTCCTACAATGAGCAGTTCTTC.